The rows below give T cell receptor beta chains drawn from one sample of a study of blood T cell repertoires in COVID-19. Data came from immunoSEQ multiplex PCR; TCRdb stores just in-frame clones and leaves some out. The repertoire holds about 87,000 clones, with roughly 76% as singletons. Sequencing input: peripheral blood. The source is a woman aged 50 to 60 with acute or convalescent COVID-19. CDR3s include the opening cysteine and the closing phenylalanine or tryptophan. A D gene is named only where the DNA matches it firmly. The listing skips clone size in some rows; elsewhere it reads once, few, many or a size class.

d_gene	abundance	v_gene	j_gene	CDR3nt	CDR3aa
.	.	TRBV18	TRBJ1-6	TGTGCCAGCTCACCAGGGGCCGCCCAGAGCTCACCCCTCCACTTT	CASSPGAAQSSPLHF
TRBD1	.	TRBV6-6	TRBJ1-6	TGTGCCAGCAGCCAACCAGACAGGGAAAGGGTTCGGGTAGGGAATTCACCCCTCCACTTT	CASSQPDRERVRVGNSPLHF
.	.	TRBV5-4	TRBJ1-1	TGTGCCAGCAGCCCGACTCCTGGGGGGACTGAAGCTTTCTTT	CASSPTPGGTEAFF
.	.	TRBV2	TRBJ2-2	TGTGCCAGCAGTATGACAGGCAACACCGGGGAGCTGTTTTTT	CASSMTGNTGELFF
.	.	TRBV12-5	TRBJ2-3	TGTGCTAGTGGTTTGGCTCCAGGGACTCCCGTTTTT	CASGLAPGTPVF
TRBD1	.	TRBV2	TRBJ1-2	TGTGCCAGCAGACCCCAAACGAGGGACAGGGAACTCTTC	CASRPQTRDRELF
TRBD1	.	TRBV28	TRBJ1-6	TGTGCCAGCAGTCCCGGACAGGCCCTTAATTCACCCCTCCACTTT	CASSPGQALNSPLHF
.	.	TRBV28	TRBJ1-2	TGTGCCAGCAGTTTAGACAACCTCTATGGCTACACCTTC	CASSLDNLYGYTF
.	.	TRBV7-9	TRBJ1-1	TGTGCCAGCAGTTGGGTCGGGACTGAAGCTTTCTTT	CASSWVGTEAFF
.	.	TRBV5-6	TRBJ1-4	TGTGCCAGCAGACGAAAAGGACCAGGGGAATATGGTGCTAATGAAAAACTGTTTTTT	CASRRKGPGEYGANEKLFF
.	once	TRBV21-1	TRBJ1-1	TGTGCCAGCAGCGTCCAGTTTTACACTGAAGCTTTCTTT	CASSVQFYTEAFF
.	few	TRBV2	TRBJ1-1	TGTGCCAGCAGTGGGGACCAGGGGAGTGGGAGAGCTTTCTTT	CASSGDQGSGRAFF
.	.	TRBV2	TRBJ2-1	TGTGCCAGCAGTCTCCTGGGGCCAAATGAGCAGTTCTTC	CASSLLGPNEQFF
TRBD1	.	TRBV7-9	TRBJ1-2	TGTGCCAGCATCCAGGGGGCTGCTAACTATGGCTACACCTTC	CASIQGAANYGYTF
TRBD1	.	TRBV18	TRBJ1-1	TGTGCCAGCTCAAACAGGGGTGGGACTGAAGCTTTCTTT	CASSNRGGTEAFF
.	.	TRBV19	TRBJ1-5	TGTGCCAGTAGTACAGGGGTCCTAAATCAGCCCCAGCATTTT	CASSTGVLNQPQHF
TRBD1	.	TRBV5-1	TRBJ2-7	TGCGCCAGCAGCCGGGACAGGTCCTACGAGCAGTACTTC	CASSRDRSYEQYF
.	once	TRBV7-7	TRBJ2-1	TGTGCCAGCAGCCCTCAGGGCGGCAATGAGCAGTTCTTC	CASSPQGGNEQFF
.	.	TRBV5-1	TRBJ1-1	TGCGCCAGCAGCTTGGGCAACCTGGCCACTGAAGCTTTCTTT	CASSLGNLATEAFF
.	.	TRBV11-2	TRBJ1-2	TGTGCCAGCAGCTTAGGTGGGCTGAGGGCCTATGGCTACACCTTC	CASSLGGLRAYGYTF
TRBD2	few	TRBV5-1	TRBJ2-5	TGCGCCAGCAGCGACTCGGGGGGGCCCCAGACCCAGTACTTC	CASSDSGGPQTQYF
TRBD1	.	TRBV28	TRBJ1-5	TGTGCCAGCAGCACGACAGGGGGACGGGGTCAGCCCCAGCATTTT	CASSTTGGRGQPQHF
.	.	TRBV3-1/TRBV3-2	TRBJ1-5	TGTGCCAGCAGCCGCTCGGGGGGGGGCAATCAGCCCCAGCATTTT	CASSRSGGGNQPQHF
TRBD1	.	TRBV5-5	TRBJ2-5	TGTGCCAGCAGCCCACACGGGACAGAACAAGAGACCCAGTACTTC	CASSPHGTEQETQYF
.	.	TRBV6-5	TRBJ1-1	TGTGCCAGCAGGTCCACAGTAGTGGATGAAGCTTTCTTT	CASRSTVVDEAFF
.	.	TRBV2	TRBJ1-1	TGTGCCAGCAGCGTAACGGGGTTAACTGAAGCTTTCTTT	CASSVTGLTEAFF
TRBD1	many	TRBV27	TRBJ1-3	TGTGCCAGCAGACAAATTACAGGGGCTGGAAACACCATATATTTT	CASRQITGAGNTIYF
.	once	TRBV5-1	TRBJ1-4	TGCGCCAGCAGCTTGGGGGAGGAGAAAAAACTGTTTTTT	CASSLGEEKKLFF
TRBD1	.	TRBV30	TRBJ1-5	TGTGCCTGGAGTGCCATAAGCGCCGGGACAGGGGGTAGCAATCAGCCCCAGCATTTT	CAWSAISAGTGGSNQPQHF
TRBD1	.	TRBV5-4	TRBJ1-2	TGTGCCAGCAGCCCCGGGACAGGGGGTATAAGCAACTATGGCTACACCTTC	CASSPGTGGISNYGYTF
.	few	TRBV6-1	TRBJ1-2	TGTGCCAGCCGAAGGAAGGGGATGTCCTGGGGCTACACCTTC	CASRRKGMSWGYTF
.	.	TRBV13	TRBJ1-4	TGTGCCAGCAGCGGCCGAGGAGAAAAACTGTTTTTT	CASSGRGEKLFF
.	.	TRBV6-5	TRBJ1-3	TGTGCCAGCACGGCCCCAGGCCACATATATTTT	CASTAPGHIYF
TRBD1	once	TRBV2	TRBJ1-6	TGTGCCAGCAGTGAGGGGACAGAGAATAATTCACCCCTCCACTTT	CASSEGTENNSPLHF
.	.	TRBV19	TRBJ2-7	TGTGCCAGTAGCCCCCGGACCATGGACAACGAGCAGTACTTC	CASSPRTMDNEQYF